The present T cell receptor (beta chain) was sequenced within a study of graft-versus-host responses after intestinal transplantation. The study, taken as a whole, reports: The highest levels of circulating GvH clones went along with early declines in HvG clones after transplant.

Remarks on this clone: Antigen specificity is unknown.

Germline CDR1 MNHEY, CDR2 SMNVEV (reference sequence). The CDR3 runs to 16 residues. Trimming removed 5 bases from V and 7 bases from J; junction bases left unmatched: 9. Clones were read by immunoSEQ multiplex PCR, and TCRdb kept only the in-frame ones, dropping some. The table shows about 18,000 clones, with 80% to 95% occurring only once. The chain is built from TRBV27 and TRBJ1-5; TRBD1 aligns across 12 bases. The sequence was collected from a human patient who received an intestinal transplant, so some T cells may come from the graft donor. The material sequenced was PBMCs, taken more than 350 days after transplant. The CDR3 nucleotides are TGTGCCAGCAGTAGTAGGGACAGGGGGCAGAAACAGCCCCAGCATTTT. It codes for CASSSRDRGQKQPQHF.